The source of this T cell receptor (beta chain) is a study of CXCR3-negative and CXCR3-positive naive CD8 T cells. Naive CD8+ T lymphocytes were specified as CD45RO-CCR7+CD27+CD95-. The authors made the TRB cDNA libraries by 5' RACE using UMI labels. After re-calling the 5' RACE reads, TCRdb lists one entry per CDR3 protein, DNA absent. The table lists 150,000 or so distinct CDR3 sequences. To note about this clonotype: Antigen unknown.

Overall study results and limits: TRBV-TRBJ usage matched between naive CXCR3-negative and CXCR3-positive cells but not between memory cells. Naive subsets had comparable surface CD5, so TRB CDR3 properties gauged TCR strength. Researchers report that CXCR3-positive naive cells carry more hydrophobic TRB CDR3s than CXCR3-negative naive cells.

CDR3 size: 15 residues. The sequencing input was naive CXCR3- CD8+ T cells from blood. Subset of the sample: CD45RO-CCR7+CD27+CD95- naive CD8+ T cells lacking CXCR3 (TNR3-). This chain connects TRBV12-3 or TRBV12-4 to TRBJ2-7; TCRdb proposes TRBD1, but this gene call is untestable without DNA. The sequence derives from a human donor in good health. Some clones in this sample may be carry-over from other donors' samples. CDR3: CASSRSWDSAYEQYF.